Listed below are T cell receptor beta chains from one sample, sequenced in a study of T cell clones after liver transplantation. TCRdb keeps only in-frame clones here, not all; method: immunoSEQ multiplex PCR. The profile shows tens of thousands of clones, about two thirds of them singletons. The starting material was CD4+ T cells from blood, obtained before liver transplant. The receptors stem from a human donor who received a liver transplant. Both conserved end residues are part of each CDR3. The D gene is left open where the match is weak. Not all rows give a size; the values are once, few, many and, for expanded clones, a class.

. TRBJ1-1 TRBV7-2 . TGTGCCAGCAGCCCCTACAGGGTCGACACTGAAGCTTTCTTT CASSPYRVDTEAFF
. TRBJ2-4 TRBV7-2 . TGTGCCAGCAGCTTAGCTCAGGGGAGAAACATTCAGTACTTC CASSLAQGRNIQYF
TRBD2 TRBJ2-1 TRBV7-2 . TGTGCCAGCAGCAATAGCGGGGGTTATGAGCAGTTCTTC CASSNSGGYEQFF
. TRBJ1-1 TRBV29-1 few TGCAGCGTTGATCGGGGGACTGAAGCTTTCTTT CSVDRGTEAFF
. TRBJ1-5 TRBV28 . TGTGCCAGCAGTTTAGGGAGGCGGGGCAATCAGCCCCAGCATTTT CASSLGRRGNQPQHF
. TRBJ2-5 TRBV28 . TGTGCCAGCAGGGTAGGGGGGGAAGAGACCCAGTACTTC CASRVGGEETQYF
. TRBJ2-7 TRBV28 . TGTGCCAGCAGTTTAAGGGGGGGGCCGACCTACGAGCAGTACTTC CASSLRGGPTYEQYF
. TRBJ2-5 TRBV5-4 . TGTGCCAGCAGCTTGGGCCGGCAGGCAAAAGAGACCCAGTACTTC CASSLGRQAKETQYF
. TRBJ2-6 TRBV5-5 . TGTGCCAGCAGCTTGGACCCCGACTCGGGGGCCAACGTCCTGACTTTC CASSLDPDSGANVLTF
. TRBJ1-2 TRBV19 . TGTGCCAGTAGCCAGAGCAGGGGAAACTATGGCTACACCTTC CASSQSRGNYGYTF
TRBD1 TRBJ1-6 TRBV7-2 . TGTGCCAGCAGCTTAGCCTTAGACAGGGGCGGTTCACCCCTCCACTTT CASSLALDRGGSPLHF
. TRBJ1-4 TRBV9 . TGTGCCAGCAGCCGCGAAAGTGCCCTCGCAACGGAAAAACTGTTTTTT CASSRESALATEKLFF
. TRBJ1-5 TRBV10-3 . TGTGCCATCAGTGGGGAGGGACACCATCAGCCCCAGCATTTT CAISGEGHHQPQHF
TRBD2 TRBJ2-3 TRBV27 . TGTGCCAGCAGTTTATACACGGGGGGGGGCACAGATACGCAGTATTTT CASSLYTGGGTDTQYF
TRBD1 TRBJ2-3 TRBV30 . TGTGCCTGGAGTGCACGACAGGGTGTCACAGATACGCAGTATTTT CAWSARQGVTDTQYF
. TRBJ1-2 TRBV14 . TGTGCCAGCAGCCGGACGGAGGGCATTGGCTACACCTTC CASSRTEGIGYTF
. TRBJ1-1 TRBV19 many TGTGCCACCCGGACGGGGGGGAACACTGAAGCTTTCTTT CATRTGGNTEAFF
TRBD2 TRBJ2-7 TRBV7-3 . TGTGCCAGCAGCTTAGACCCGGCGGGGGGTGAGCAGTACTTC CASSLDPAGGEQYF
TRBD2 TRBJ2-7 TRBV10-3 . TGTGCCATCGGAACTAGCGGGGAGCAGTACTTC CAIGTSGEQYF
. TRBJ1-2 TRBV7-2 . TGTGCCAGCAGCTTCGGGGGTGGGCTATCTGGCTACACCTTC CASSFGGGLSGYTF
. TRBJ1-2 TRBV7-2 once TGTGCCAGCAGCTTCCGGGAAAACTATGGCTACACCTTC CASSFRENYGYTF
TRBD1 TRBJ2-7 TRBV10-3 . TGTGCCATCAGTGAGAGCAACAGGGGTTACTACGAGCAGTACTTC CAISESNRGYYEQYF
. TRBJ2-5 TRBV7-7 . TGTGCTAGCGCGGGACAGACACAAGAGACCCAGTACTTC CASAGQTQETQYF